This TCR beta chain was retrieved from a study of blood T cell repertoires in COVID-19. Background on the study: From T cells, B-cell-depleted T cells, or PBMCs came the material, which was cDNA or gDNA.

Study processing details: It was from reference gene primer amplification that nucleated cell counts were estimated. The method was immunoSEQ multiplex PCR; TCRdb's version includes in-frame clones alone and lacks a portion of them. D and trimming come from the DNA, and the V and J calls and clone size come from that table. The repertoire holds a few hundred thousand clones, with 80% to 90% as singletons. V gave up 3 bases and J gave up 5 bases, with 8 bases separating them. The CDR3 spans 13 residues. Looked up from germline, CDR1 is KGHSH and CDR2 is LQKENI. The chain is built from TRBV18 and TRBJ1-5; D call uncertain. Specimen: peripheral blood. The source of this sequence is a woman between 35 and 50 years old with acute or convalescent COVID-19. The CDR3 protein is CASSPHADQPQHF. The CDR3 DNA is TGTGCCAGCTCACCGCACGCGGATCAGCCCCAGCATTTT.